This T cell receptor (beta chain) is from a study of blood T cell repertoires in COVID-19 (dated by TCRdb to the early 2020s). Study-level background: Collaborator samples came from the United States, Italy and Spain and covered acute and convalescent phases of COVID-19. The prospective study material was composed of cDNA or gDNA derived from T cells, B-cell-depleted T cells, or PBMCs. The dataset comprised deeply sampled blood TCRbeta repertoires from subjects exposed to, actively infected with, or recovered from COVID-19. The repertoires were released in a freely available public database meant as a resource for research on the immune response to SARS-CoV-2. The samples were drawn from the first 160 participants of the ongoing ImmuneRACE study and from some 1,300 subjects provided by 6 global collaborators. The sample metadata nearly always contained a de-identified subject ID, COVID-19 status, age in years and sex. Where available, HLA class I and class II types were taken from metadata supplied by the sample provider and were not determined by assay-based typing.

Whole blood was collected in K2EDTA tubes by collaborating institutions according to the institutions' own protocols. For TCRbeta analysis, collaborator samples were shipped as frozen whole blood, as isolated PBMCs, or as DNA extracted from either sample type. The immunoSEQ Assay, a bias-controlled multiplex PCR, was used to amplify TCRbeta CDR3 regions from genomic DNA. In the source study's methods: Within the assay, amplification of reference gene primers was used to estimate how many nucleated cells each sample contained. To quantify the absolute abundance of each unique TCRbeta CDR3 rearrangement, sequence reads were collapsed and filtered. For each sample, productive Simpson clonality was calculated by taking the square root of Simpson's diversity index across productive rearrangements. TCRdb re-hosts the immuneACCESS table, in-frame sequences only. Its copies lack some clones; in the studies checked, an unresolved V gene accounts for under half of them, and the cause for the rest is not known. V, J and clone size were drawn from that table, and D and trimming were deduced from the DNA. The sample data list 120,000 to 150,000 clones, and more than 80% of these were observed just once. Of the sample, 7.5% to 9.5% is held by the ten largest clones.

Overall study results and their limits: How much clinical and demographic metadata was included differed by source and by participant, and the metadata was provided uncurated.

As for this clone: This clone's antigen is unknown. Within one base of it there is no much larger clone, and no base qualities were kept.

This clonotype was sampled from a human donor with acute or convalescent COVID-19. The donor label of this sample is uncertain. Material: peripheral blood.

The nucleotide sequence is TGTGCCAGCAGCCAGCCTGGAGGGTATGGCTACACCTTC. Its protein reads: CASSQPGGYGYTF. The chain uses TRBV5-6 and TRBJ1-2; confidence is insufficient to name the D gene. The CDR3 numbers 13 residues from cysteine through phenylalanine. The retained sequence is limited to the CDR3, 39 bases, with the frame set at the first base. V and J lose 4 bases and 5 bases, and a span of 12 bases separates them. CDR1 and CDR2 are read off the germline V gene as SGHDT and YYEEEE.